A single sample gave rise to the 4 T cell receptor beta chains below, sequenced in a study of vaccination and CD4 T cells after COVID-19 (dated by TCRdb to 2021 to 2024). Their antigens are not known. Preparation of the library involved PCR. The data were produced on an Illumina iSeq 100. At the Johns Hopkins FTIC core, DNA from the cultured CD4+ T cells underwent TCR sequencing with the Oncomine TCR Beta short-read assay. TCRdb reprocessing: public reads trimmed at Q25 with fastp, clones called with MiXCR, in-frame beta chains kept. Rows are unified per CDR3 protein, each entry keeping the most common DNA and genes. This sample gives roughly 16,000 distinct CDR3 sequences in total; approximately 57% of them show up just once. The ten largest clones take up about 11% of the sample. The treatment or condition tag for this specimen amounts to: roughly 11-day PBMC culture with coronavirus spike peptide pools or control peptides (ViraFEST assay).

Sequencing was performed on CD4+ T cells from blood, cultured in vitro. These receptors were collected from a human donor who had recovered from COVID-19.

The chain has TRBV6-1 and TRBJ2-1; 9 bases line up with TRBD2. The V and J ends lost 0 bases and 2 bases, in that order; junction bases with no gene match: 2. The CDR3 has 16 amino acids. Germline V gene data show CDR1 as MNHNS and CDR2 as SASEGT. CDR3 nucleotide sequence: TGTGCCAGCAGTGAAGCTAGCGGGGGCGCCTACAATGAGCAGTTCTTC. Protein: CASSEASGGAYNEQFF.

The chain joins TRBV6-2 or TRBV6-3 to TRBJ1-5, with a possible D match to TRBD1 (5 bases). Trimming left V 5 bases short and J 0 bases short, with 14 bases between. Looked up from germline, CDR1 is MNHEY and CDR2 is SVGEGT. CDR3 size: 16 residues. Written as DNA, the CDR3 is TGTGCCAGCAGTCAATGGGGCTTTTCTAGCAATCAGCCCCAGCATTTT. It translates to CASSQWGFSSNQPQHF.

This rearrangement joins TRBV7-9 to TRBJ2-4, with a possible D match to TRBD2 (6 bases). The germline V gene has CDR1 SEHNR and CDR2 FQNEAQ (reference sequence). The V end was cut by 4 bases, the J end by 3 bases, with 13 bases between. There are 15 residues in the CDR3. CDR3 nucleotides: TGTGCCAGCAGCTGGGGACTGCCCCTCAAAAACATTCAGTACTTC. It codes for CASSWGLPLKNIQYF. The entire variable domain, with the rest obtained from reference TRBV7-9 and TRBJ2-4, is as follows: DTGVSQNPRHKITKRGQNVTFRCDPISEHNRLYWYRQTLGQGPEFLTYFQNEAQLEKSRLLSDRFSAERPKGSFSTLEIQRTEQGDSAMYLCASSWGLPLKNIQYFGAGTRLSVL.

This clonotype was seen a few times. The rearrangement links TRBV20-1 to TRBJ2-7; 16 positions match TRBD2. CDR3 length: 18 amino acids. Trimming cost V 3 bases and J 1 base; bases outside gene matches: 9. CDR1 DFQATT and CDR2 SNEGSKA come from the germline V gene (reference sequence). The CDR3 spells CSASSPPGLAGGSYEQYF. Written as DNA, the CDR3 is TGCAGTGCTAGTAGTCCCCCGGGACTAGCGGGGGGGTCCTACGAGCAGTACTTC.